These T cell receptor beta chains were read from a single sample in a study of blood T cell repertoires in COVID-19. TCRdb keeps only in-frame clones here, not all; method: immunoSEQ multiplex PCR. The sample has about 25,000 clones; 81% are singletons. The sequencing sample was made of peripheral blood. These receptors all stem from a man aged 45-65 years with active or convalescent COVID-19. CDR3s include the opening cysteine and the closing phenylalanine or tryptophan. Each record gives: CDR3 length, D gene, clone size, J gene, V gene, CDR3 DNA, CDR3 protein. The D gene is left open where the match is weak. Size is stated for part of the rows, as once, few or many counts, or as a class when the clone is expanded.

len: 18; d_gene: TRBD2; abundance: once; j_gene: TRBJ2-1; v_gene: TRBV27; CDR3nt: TGTGCCAGCAGTAAACAGACTAGCGGGAGGCCATCCTACAATGAGCAGTTCTTC; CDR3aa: CASSKQTSGRPSYNEQFF
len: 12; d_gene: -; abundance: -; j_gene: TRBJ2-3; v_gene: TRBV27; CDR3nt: TGTGCCAGCAGTCGTTCGGTTGGTACGCAGTATTTT; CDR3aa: CASSRSVGTQYF
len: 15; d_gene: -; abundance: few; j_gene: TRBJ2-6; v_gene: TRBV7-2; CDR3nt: TGTGCCAGCAGCTTCGTCCTCGGGGGGGCCAACGTCCTGACTTTC; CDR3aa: CASSFVLGGANVLTF
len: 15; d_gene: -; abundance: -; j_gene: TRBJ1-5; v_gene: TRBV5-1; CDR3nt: TGCGCCAGCAGCTTGGATCCGGGTGGCAATCAGCCCCAGCATTTT; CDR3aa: CASSLDPGGNQPQHF
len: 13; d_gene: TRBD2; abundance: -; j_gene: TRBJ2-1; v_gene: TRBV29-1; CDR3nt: TGCAGCGTTGATCTAGCGGGAGTAGCTGAGCAGTTCTTC; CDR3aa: CSVDLAGVAEQFF
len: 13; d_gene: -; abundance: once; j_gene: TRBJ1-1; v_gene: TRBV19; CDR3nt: TGTGCCAGTAGTATTGACAGTAACACTGAAGCTTTCTTT; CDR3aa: CASSIDSNTEAFF
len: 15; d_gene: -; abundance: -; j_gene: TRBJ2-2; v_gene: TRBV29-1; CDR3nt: TGCAGCGTTGACTTGGCAGGACTAAACACCGGGGAGCTGTTTTTT; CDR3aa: CSVDLAGLNTGELFF
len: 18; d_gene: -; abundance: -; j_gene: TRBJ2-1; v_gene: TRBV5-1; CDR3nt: TGCGCCAGCAGCTCGTGGGCCCAGCCGTCGAGCTCCTACAATGAGCAGTTCTTC; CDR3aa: CASSSWAQPSSSYNEQFF
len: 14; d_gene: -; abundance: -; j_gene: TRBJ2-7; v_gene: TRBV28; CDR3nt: TGTGCCAGCAGCTACACATCGGGGTTTTACGAGCAGTACTTC; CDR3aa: CASSYTSGFYEQYF
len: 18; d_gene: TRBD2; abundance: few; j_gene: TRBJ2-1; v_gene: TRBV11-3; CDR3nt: TGTGCCAGCAGCTCAGGATTTAGCGGGAGGAGGGGCTACAATGAGCAGTTCTTC; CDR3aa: CASSSGFSGRRGYNEQFF
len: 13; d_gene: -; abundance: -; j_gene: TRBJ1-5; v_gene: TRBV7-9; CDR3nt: TGTGCCAGCAGTCCCCGATCGGGTCAGCCCCAGCATTTT; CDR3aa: CASSPRSGQPQHF
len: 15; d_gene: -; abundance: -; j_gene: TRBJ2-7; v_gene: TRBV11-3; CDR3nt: TGTGCCAGCAGCTTAGTAGGGGGTTGGTCCTACGAGCAGTACTTC; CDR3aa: CASSLVGGWSYEQYF
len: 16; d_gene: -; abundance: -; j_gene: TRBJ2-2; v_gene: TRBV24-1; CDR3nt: TGTGCCACCAGTGAATGGAACAGTCAAGATATCGGGGAGCTGTTTTTT; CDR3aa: CATSEWNSQDIGELFF
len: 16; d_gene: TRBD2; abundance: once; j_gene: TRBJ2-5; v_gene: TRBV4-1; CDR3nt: TGCGCCAGCAGCCAAGTAAGCGGGGGGTACCAAGAGACCCAGTACTTC; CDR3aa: CASSQVSGGYQETQYF
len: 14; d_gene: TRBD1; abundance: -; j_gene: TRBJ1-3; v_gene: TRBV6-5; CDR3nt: TGTGCCAGCAGTTACGACAGGGGAAGTAACACCATATATTTT; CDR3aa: CASSYDRGSNTIYF
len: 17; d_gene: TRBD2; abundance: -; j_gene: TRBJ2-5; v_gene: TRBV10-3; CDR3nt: TGTGCCATCAGTGACCCTAGGGGTAGCGGGGACCAAGAGACCCAGTACTTC; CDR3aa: CAISDPRGSGDQETQYF
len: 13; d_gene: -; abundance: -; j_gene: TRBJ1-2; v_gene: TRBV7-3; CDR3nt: TGTGCCAGCAGCTTACAGGGAGGCTATGGCTACACCTTC; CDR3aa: CASSLQGGYGYTF
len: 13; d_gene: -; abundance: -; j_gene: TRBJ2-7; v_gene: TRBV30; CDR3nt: TGTGCCTGGGAGAAGACTACCATGTACGAGCAGTACTTC; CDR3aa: CAWEKTTMYEQYF
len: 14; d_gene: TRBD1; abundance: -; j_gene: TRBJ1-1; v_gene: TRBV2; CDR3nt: TGTGCCAGCAGTGAGTTGAGGACAGGGGTTGGAGCTTTCTTT; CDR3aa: CASSELRTGVGAFF
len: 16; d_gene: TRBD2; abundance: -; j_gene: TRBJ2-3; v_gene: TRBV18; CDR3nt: TGTGCCAGCTCTCTCTGGGAAGCGGGAGGCACAGATGCGCAGTATTTT; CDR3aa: CASSLWEAGGTDAQYF
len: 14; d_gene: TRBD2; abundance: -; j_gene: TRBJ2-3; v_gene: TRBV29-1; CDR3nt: TGCAGCGTTGATGAGCGGGAGACCACAGATACGCAGTATTTT; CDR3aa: CSVDERETTDTQYF
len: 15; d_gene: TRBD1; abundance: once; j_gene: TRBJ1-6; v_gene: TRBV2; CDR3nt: TGTGCCAGCAGTGACCGGGACAGGGGGCCGGCACCCCTCCACTTT; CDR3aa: CASSDRDRGPAPLHF
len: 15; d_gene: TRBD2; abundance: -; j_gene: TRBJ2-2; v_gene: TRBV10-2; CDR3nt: TGCGCCAGCAGGGGGGGGACTAGCGGCACCGGGGAGCTGTTTTTT; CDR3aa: CASRGGTSGTGELFF
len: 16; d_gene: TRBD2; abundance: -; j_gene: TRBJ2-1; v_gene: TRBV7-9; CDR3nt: TGTGCCAGCAGGCCTCTAGCGGGAGGCTGGGTAAATGAGCAGTTCTTC; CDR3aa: CASRPLAGGWVNEQFF
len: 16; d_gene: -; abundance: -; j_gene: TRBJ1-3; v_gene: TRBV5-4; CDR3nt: TGTGCCAGCAGCTTGGCTTTCGGGAACTCTGGAAACACCATATATTTT; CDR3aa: CASSLAFGNSGNTIYF
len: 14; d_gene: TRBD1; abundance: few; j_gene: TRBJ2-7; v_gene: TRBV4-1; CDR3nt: TGCGCCAGCAGCCAAGAGACAGGGCCCTACGAGCAGTACTTC; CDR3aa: CASSQETGPYEQYF
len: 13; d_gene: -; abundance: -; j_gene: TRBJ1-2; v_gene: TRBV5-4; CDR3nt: TGTGCCAGCAGCCCTGGACGGGGACTTGGCTACACCTTC; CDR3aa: CASSPGRGLGYTF
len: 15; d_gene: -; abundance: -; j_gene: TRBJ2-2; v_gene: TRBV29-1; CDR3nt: TGCAGCGTTGATACAGGAGAGGCGAACACCGGGGAGCTGTTTTTT; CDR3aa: CSVDTGEANTGELFF
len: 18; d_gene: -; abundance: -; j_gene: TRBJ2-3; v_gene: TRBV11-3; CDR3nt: TGTGCCAGCAGCTTAGACCCCCCAGGGGATGTGGGCACAGATACGCAGTATTTT; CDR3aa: CASSLDPPGDVGTDTQYF
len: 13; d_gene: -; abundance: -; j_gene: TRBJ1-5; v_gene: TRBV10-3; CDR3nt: TGTGCCATCACTCCGGGGGGCAATCAGCCCCAGCATTTT; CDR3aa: CAITPGGNQPQHF
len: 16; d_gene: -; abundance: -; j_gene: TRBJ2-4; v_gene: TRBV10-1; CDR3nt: TGCGCCAGCAGTGATTCGACTAGGGCCGCCAAAAACATTCAGTACTTC; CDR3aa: CASSDSTRAAKNIQYF
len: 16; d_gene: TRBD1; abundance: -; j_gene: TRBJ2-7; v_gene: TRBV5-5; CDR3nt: TGTGCCAGCAGCTTGGGGGAGACAGGGTTTGCCTACGAGCAGTACTTC; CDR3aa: CASSLGETGFAYEQYF
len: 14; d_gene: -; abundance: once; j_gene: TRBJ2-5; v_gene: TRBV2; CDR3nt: TGTGCCAGCAATCTCGGTATAGGGGAAGAGACCCAGTACTTC; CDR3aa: CASNLGIGEETQYF
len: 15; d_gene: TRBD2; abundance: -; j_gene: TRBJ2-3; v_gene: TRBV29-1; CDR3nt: TGCAGCGTTCTAGAGCGGGAGAGGCGGGGAGATACGCAGTATTTT; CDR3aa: CSVLERERRGDTQYF
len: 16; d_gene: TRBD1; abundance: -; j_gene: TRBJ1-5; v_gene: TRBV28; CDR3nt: TGTGCCAGCAGTCGCTCGCGGGACAGGATTAATCAGCCCCAGCATTTT; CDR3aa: CASSRSRDRINQPQHF
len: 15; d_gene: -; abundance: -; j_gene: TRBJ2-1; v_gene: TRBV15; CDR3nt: TGTGCCACCAGCAGAGTCTTACAGTCCTACAATGAGCAGTTCTTC; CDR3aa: CATSRVLQSYNEQFF
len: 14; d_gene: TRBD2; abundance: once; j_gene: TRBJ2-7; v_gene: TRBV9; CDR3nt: TGTGCCAGCAGCCCCCGGGACTATATCTACGAGCAGTACTTC; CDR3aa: CASSPRDYIYEQYF
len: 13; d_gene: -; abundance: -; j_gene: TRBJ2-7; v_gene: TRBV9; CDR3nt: TGTGCCAGCAGCCCCCGGGCCGCGGGGGAGCAGTACTTC; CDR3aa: CASSPRAAGEQYF
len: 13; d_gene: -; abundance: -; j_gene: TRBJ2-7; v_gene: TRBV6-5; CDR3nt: TGTGCCAGCAATCTAGCGTCGGGCTACGAGCAGTACTTC; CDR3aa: CASNLASGYEQYF
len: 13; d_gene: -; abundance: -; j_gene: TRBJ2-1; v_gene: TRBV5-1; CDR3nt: TGCGCCAGCAGCTTGGCCCTTGGACTTGAGCAGTTCTTC; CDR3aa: CASSLALGLEQFF
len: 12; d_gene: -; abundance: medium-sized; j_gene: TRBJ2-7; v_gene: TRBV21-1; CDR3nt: TGTGCCAGCATTCCGGACAGTTACGAGCAGTACTTC; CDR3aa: CASIPDSYEQYF
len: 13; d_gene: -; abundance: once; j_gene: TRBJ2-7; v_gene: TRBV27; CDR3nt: TGTGCCAGCAGTTTAGGGACACACTACGAGCAGTACTTC; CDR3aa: CASSLGTHYEQYF
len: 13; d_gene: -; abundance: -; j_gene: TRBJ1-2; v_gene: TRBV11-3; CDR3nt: TGTGCCAGCAGCTTATTAGGGAGCTATGGCTACACCTTC; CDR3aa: CASSLLGSYGYTF
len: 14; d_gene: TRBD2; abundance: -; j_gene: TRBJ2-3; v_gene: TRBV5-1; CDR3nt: TGCCCCCGCAGCCCGGGGGGGCGGGGCGATACGCAGTATTTT; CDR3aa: CPRSPGGRGDTQYF
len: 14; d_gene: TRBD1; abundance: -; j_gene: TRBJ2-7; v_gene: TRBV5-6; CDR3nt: TGTGCCAGCAGCCGAGAATCGGACAGGGTCGAGCAGTACTTC; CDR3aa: CASSRESDRVEQYF
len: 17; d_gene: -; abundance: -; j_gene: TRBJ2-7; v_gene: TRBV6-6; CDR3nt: TGTGCCAGCAGTCCTGACCTAGCCGGGACACTATCCTACGAGCAGTACTTC; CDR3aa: CASSPDLAGTLSYEQYF
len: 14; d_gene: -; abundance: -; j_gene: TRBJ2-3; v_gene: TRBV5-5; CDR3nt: TGTGCCAGCAGCTTAACTAGTCCCACAGATACGCAGTATTTT; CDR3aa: CASSLTSPTDTQYF
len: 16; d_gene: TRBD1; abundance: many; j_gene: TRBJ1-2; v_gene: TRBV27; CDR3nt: TGTGCCAGCAGTTTATTTGTGGGACAGGGGGCGAGTGGCTACACCTTC; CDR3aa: CASSLFVGQGASGYTF
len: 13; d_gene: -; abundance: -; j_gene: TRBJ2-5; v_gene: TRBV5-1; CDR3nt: TGCGCCAGCAGCTTGCTACTTCAAGAGACCCAGTACTTC; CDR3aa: CASSLLLQETQYF
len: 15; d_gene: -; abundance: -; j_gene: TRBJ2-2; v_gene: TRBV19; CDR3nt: TGTGCCAGTAGTAGGGAGCAGGCCTTAACCGGGGAGCTGTTTTTT; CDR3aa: CASSREQALTGELFF
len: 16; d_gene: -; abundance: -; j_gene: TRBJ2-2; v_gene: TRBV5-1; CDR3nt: TGCGCCAGCAGAACGGAGGGAACTGGGCCCACCGGGGAGCTGTTTTTT; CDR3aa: CASRTEGTGPTGELFF
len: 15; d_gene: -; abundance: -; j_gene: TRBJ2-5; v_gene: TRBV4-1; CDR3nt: TGCGCCAGCAGCCAAGATCCGGGACATCAAGAGACCCAGTACTTC; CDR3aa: CASSQDPGHQETQYF
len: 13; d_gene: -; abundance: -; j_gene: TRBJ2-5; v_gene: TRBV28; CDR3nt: TGTGCCAGCACCACCCCTGGCGGAGAGACCCAGTACTTC; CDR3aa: CASTTPGGETQYF
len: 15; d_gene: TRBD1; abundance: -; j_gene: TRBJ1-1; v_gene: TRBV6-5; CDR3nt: TGTGCCAGCAGGGGACAGGGGGCAGGGGACACTGAAGCTTTCTTT; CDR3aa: CASRGQGAGDTEAFF
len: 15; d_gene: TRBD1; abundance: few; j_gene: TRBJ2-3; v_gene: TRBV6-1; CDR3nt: TGTGCCAGCAGTGAAAGGACAGGGGGCTTAGATACGCAGTATTTT; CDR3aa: CASSERTGGLDTQYF
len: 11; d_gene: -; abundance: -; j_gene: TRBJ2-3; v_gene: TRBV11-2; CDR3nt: TGTGCCAGCAGCCACGGAGATACGCAGTATTTT; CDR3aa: CASSHGDTQYF
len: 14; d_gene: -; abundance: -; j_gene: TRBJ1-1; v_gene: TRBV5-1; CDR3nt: TGCGCCAGCACCGCCCAAACAGGGATCACTGAAGCTTTCTTT; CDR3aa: CASTAQTGITEAFF
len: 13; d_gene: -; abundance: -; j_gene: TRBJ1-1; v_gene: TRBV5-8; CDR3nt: TGTGCCAGCAGACCGAGGCCGGACACTGAAGCTTTCTTT; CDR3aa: CASRPRPDTEAFF
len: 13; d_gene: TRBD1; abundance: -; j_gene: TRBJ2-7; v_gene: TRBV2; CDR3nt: TGTGCCAGCAGAAGGGACAGCACCTACGAGCAGTACTTC; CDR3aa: CASRRDSTYEQYF
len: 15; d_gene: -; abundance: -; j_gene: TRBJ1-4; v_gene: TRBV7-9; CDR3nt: TGTGCCAGCAGCCCCAAGGGCGGGATGAATGAAAAACTGTTTTTT; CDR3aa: CASSPKGGMNEKLFF